This is a list of T cell receptor beta chains from one sample in a study of metastatic and nonmetastatic thyroid tumors. TCRdb re-processed the PCR reads through MiXCR. There are some 30,000 clones in the sample; 4% to 5% occur only once, and roughly 21% lies in the top ten. The sequencing input was blood. Receptors originate from a female donor with papillary thyroid cancer or a benign thyroid nodule (not recorded which). Some clones in this sample may be carry-over from other donors' samples. The CDR3 runs from the conserved cysteine through the conserved F or W. The order of the fields is J gene, V gene, clone size, D gene, CDR3 DNA, CDR3 protein. D genes are given only for firm matches. Clone size is stated in some rows and not others, as once, few, many or a class when expanded.

j_gene: TRBJ2-5; v_gene: TRBV7-9; abundance: many; d_gene: TRBD2; CDR3nt: TGTGCCAGCAGCGAAGACGGGGGGAGGCCACAAGAGACCCAGTACTTC; CDR3aa: CASSEDGGRPQETQYF
j_gene: TRBJ1-5; v_gene: TRBV15; abundance: medium-sized; d_gene: .; CDR3nt: TGTGCCACCAGCAGAGATCGGACCCCGGGTCAGCCCCAGCATTTT; CDR3aa: CATSRDRTPGQPQHF
j_gene: TRBJ2-7; v_gene: TRBV3-1; abundance: few; d_gene: .; CDR3nt: TGTGCCAGCAGCCAAGTTTGCCAGGTTCTGGGGCAGTACTTC; CDR3aa: CASSQVCQVLGQYF
j_gene: TRBJ1-6; v_gene: TRBV6-2/TRBV6-3; abundance: .; d_gene: .; CDR3nt: TGTGCCAGCAGTTACTCGACCAGGGGTTCACCCCTCCACTTT; CDR3aa: CASSYSTRGSPLHF
j_gene: TRBJ2-3; v_gene: TRBV7-2; abundance: .; d_gene: .; CDR3nt: TGTGCCAGCAGCTTGGGAGAGGGGCTAGCTATTAGCACAGATACGCAGTATTTT; CDR3aa: CASSLGEGLAISTDTQYF
j_gene: TRBJ2-7; v_gene: TRBV19; abundance: .; d_gene: .; CDR3nt: TGTGCCAGTAGTGTACAGGGCCCCTCCTACGAGCAGTACTTC; CDR3aa: CASSVQGPSYEQYF
j_gene: TRBJ1-1; v_gene: TRBV24-1; abundance: many; d_gene: TRBD1; CDR3nt: TGTGCCACCAGCGATTCCGGACAGGGGCCTACTCGGGCTTTCTTT; CDR3aa: CATSDSGQGPTRAFF
j_gene: TRBJ2-2; v_gene: TRBV6-1; abundance: many; d_gene: TRBD2; CDR3nt: TGTGCCAGCAGTGAAGTGCGGGGGGCCCTGAACACCGGGGAGCTGTTTTTT; CDR3aa: CASSEVRGALNTGELFF
j_gene: TRBJ2-5; v_gene: TRBV4-1; abundance: many; d_gene: .; CDR3nt: TGCGCCAGCAGCTCCCGACTATTAGAGACCCAGTACTTC; CDR3aa: CASSSRLLETQYF
j_gene: TRBJ1-1; v_gene: TRBV10-3; abundance: many; d_gene: TRBD1; CDR3nt: TGTGCCATCAGTGAGTCGTGGGTGGGGGGGACAGGGAGGAACACTGAAGCTTTCTTT; CDR3aa: CAISESWVGGTGRNTEAFF
j_gene: TRBJ1-5; v_gene: TRBV27; abundance: few; d_gene: .; CDR3nt: TGTGCCAGCAGTTTATCGGGGCCCCTCCTAGGTCAGCCCCAGCATTTT; CDR3aa: CASSLSGPLLGQPQHF
j_gene: TRBJ1-2; v_gene: TRBV6-2/TRBV6-3; abundance: .; d_gene: .; CDR3nt: TGTGCCAGCAGTGACTTGGGCTGGACACCCGAGGACTATGGCTACACCTTC; CDR3aa: CASSDLGWTPEDYGYTF
j_gene: TRBJ1-4; v_gene: TRBV30; abundance: many; d_gene: .; CDR3nt: TGTGCCTGGAGTGTAGAAGGAGAGGGTGAAAAACTGTTTTTT; CDR3aa: CAWSVEGEGEKLFF
j_gene: TRBJ2-3; v_gene: TRBV7-8; abundance: many; d_gene: .; CDR3nt: TGTGCCAGCAGCTCTTATAGAGGACCAGATACGCAGTATTTT; CDR3aa: CASSSYRGPDTQYF
j_gene: TRBJ1-3; v_gene: TRBV7-8; abundance: .; d_gene: .; CDR3nt: TGTGCCAGCAGCCACGCGGCGTTGGGCACCATATATTTT; CDR3aa: CASSHAALGTIYF
j_gene: TRBJ2-3; v_gene: TRBV5-1; abundance: .; d_gene: .; CDR3nt: TGCACCAGCAGCTTGGAGCGTCCTAGCACAGATACGCAGTATTTT; CDR3aa: CTSSLERPSTDTQYF
j_gene: TRBJ1-5; v_gene: TRBV24-1; abundance: many; d_gene: TRBD1; CDR3nt: TGTGCCACCTCACCCCGGGACAGGGGGGTTCAGCCCCAGCATTTT; CDR3aa: CATSPRDRGVQPQHF
j_gene: TRBJ2-2; v_gene: TRBV19; abundance: many; d_gene: .; CDR3nt: TGTGCCAGTAGTACTCTATCGAGGACGGCGAACACCGGGGAGCTGTTTTTT; CDR3aa: CASSTLSRTANTGELFF
j_gene: TRBJ1-2; v_gene: TRBV28; abundance: few; d_gene: TRBD1; CDR3nt: TGTGCCAGCAGTTTCAGGGGGAGTGATGGCTACACCTTC; CDR3aa: CASSFRGSDGYTF
j_gene: TRBJ2-3; v_gene: TRBV20-1; abundance: many; d_gene: .; CDR3nt: TGCAGTGCTCTCAGGAAAAATACGCAGTATTTT; CDR3aa: CSALRKNTQYF
j_gene: TRBJ1-2; v_gene: TRBV12-3/TRBV12-4; abundance: .; d_gene: TRBD1; CDR3nt: TGTGCCAGCAGTTCCCGCCCTGGGGATCGGACAGGCGATAACTATGGCTACACCTTC; CDR3aa: CASSSRPGDRTGDNYGYTF
j_gene: TRBJ1-1; v_gene: TRBV12-5; abundance: .; d_gene: .; CDR3nt: TGTGCTAGTGGTTTGGGATACAGTTTGAACACTGAAGCTTTCTTT; CDR3aa: CASGLGYSLNTEAFF
j_gene: TRBJ1-5; v_gene: TRBV29-1; abundance: many; d_gene: TRBD1; CDR3nt: TGCAGCGTTGAAGGAAGGGGACAGGGGGTTTCGAGGCCCCAGCATTTT; CDR3aa: CSVEGRGQGVSRPQHF
j_gene: TRBJ1-5; v_gene: TRBV6-5; abundance: few; d_gene: .; CDR3nt: TGTGCCAGCAGTCATGGGGGGCCCCAGCATTTT; CDR3aa: CASSHGGPQHF
j_gene: TRBJ1-4; v_gene: TRBV4-1; abundance: few; d_gene: .; CDR3nt: TGCGCCAGCAGCCAAGATCCGAATGAAAAACTGTTTTTT; CDR3aa: CASSQDPNEKLFF
j_gene: TRBJ2-7; v_gene: TRBV6-1; abundance: few; d_gene: TRBD1; CDR3nt: TGTGCCAGCAGGGGACAGTCCAACTCCTACGAGCAGTACTTC; CDR3aa: CASRGQSNSYEQYF
j_gene: TRBJ2-3; v_gene: TRBV6-1; abundance: medium-sized; d_gene: TRBD2; CDR3nt: TGTGCCAGCAAAAGCGGGACCCACACAGATACGCAGTATTTT; CDR3aa: CASKSGTHTDTQYF
j_gene: TRBJ2-1; v_gene: TRBV30; abundance: .; d_gene: .; CDR3nt: TGTGCCTGTGCGGTAAGCTCCTACAATGAGCAGTTCTTC; CDR3aa: CACAVSSYNEQFF
j_gene: TRBJ2-7; v_gene: TRBV20-1; abundance: many; d_gene: TRBD2; CDR3nt: TGCAGTGCTAGGGGACTAGGCAACTACGAGCAGTACTTC; CDR3aa: CSARGLGNYEQYF
j_gene: TRBJ1-1; v_gene: TRBV12-3/TRBV12-4; abundance: few; d_gene: TRBD1; CDR3nt: TGTGCCAGCACCGGGGACAGTTGGGGCACTGAAGCTTTCTTT; CDR3aa: CASTGDSWGTEAFF
j_gene: TRBJ2-7; v_gene: TRBV2; abundance: few; d_gene: .; CDR3nt: TGTGCCAGCAGTGTGTCAGAGAGCCGCTACGAGCAGTACTTC; CDR3aa: CASSVSESRYEQYF
j_gene: TRBJ2-5; v_gene: TRBV6-1; abundance: few; d_gene: TRBD1; CDR3nt: TGTGCCAGCAGTCGAGGGACAGGGGCAGAGACCCAGTACTTC; CDR3aa: CASSRGTGAETQYF
j_gene: TRBJ1-4; v_gene: TRBV9; abundance: many; d_gene: .; CDR3nt: TGTGCCAGCAGCCGTTGGGGGCGAGTTAATGAAAAACTGTTTTTT; CDR3aa: CASSRWGRVNEKLFF
j_gene: TRBJ2-3; v_gene: TRBV6-1; abundance: few; d_gene: .; CDR3nt: TGTGCCAGCACTGAAGACCCCCATAGCAATCAGCCCCAGTATTTT; CDR3aa: CASTEDPHSNQPQYF
j_gene: TRBJ2-3; v_gene: TRBV9; abundance: many; d_gene: .; CDR3nt: TGTGCCAGCAGCTCCGCGTCAGATACGCAGTATTTT; CDR3aa: CASSSASDTQYF
j_gene: TRBJ1-2; v_gene: TRBV19; abundance: few; d_gene: .; CDR3nt: TGTGCCAGCCGGACGTTTAACTATGGCTACACCTTC; CDR3aa: CASRTFNYGYTF
j_gene: TRBJ2-2; v_gene: TRBV25-1; abundance: .; d_gene: .; CDR3nt: TGTGCCAGCAGTGAATTAAGGGCCGACCCGAACACCGGGGAGCTGTTTTTT; CDR3aa: CASSELRADPNTGELFF
j_gene: TRBJ2-1; v_gene: TRBV20-1; abundance: .; d_gene: .; CDR3nt: TGCAGTGCTAGTAAGCCCTCGGAGAATTTGGGGCAGTTCTTC; CDR3aa: CSASKPSENLGQFF
j_gene: TRBJ2-6; v_gene: TRBV6-2/TRBV6-3; abundance: few; d_gene: .; CDR3nt: TGTGCCAGCAGTTACTCAGGGGCCGGGGCCAACGTCCTGACTTTC; CDR3aa: CASSYSGAGANVLTF
j_gene: TRBJ1-1; v_gene: TRBV6-1; abundance: many; d_gene: .; CDR3nt: TGTGCCAGCAGCCGCTCAGGGACCACTGAAGCTTTCTTT; CDR3aa: CASSRSGTTEAFF
j_gene: TRBJ1-2; v_gene: TRBV20-1; abundance: many; d_gene: TRBD1; CDR3nt: TGCAGTGCCGGACAGGGGGCGGCGAACTATGGCTACACCTTC; CDR3aa: CSAGQGAANYGYTF
j_gene: TRBJ2-7; v_gene: TRBV5-6; abundance: many; d_gene: .; CDR3nt: TGTGCCAGCAGCTTGGCCTCAGTAATGGACTACGACGAGCAGTACTTC; CDR3aa: CASSLASVMDYDEQYF
j_gene: TRBJ2-1; v_gene: TRBV20-1; abundance: medium-sized; d_gene: TRBD1; CDR3nt: TGCAGTGCTAGTGAACCAGGGGGCTACAATGAGCAGTTCTTC; CDR3aa: CSASEPGGYNEQFF
j_gene: TRBJ1-2; v_gene: TRBV2; abundance: few; d_gene: .; CDR3nt: TGTGCCAGCAGTCCGACAGGTCTCGGGGGCTACACCTTC; CDR3aa: CASSPTGLGGYTF
j_gene: TRBJ1-2; v_gene: TRBV12-3/TRBV12-4; abundance: medium-sized; d_gene: .; CDR3nt: TGTGCCAGCAGTTTAGCCGGCCGTCATGCTTATGGCTACACCTTC; CDR3aa: CASSLAGRHAYGYTF
j_gene: TRBJ2-1; v_gene: TRBV6-1; abundance: medium-sized; d_gene: .; CDR3nt: TGTGCCAGCAGCCCGACTAGGAGCTCCTACAATGAGCAGTTCTTC; CDR3aa: CASSPTRSSYNEQFF
j_gene: TRBJ2-7; v_gene: TRBV20-1; abundance: few; d_gene: .; CDR3nt: TGCAGTGCCGTCCCAGCGGGTTCCTACGAGCAGTACTTC; CDR3aa: CSAVPAGSYEQYF
j_gene: TRBJ2-3; v_gene: TRBV3-1; abundance: many; d_gene: TRBD2; CDR3nt: TGTGCCAGCAGCCATACTACTAGCGGGGGCACAGATACGCAGTATTTT; CDR3aa: CASSHTTSGGTDTQYF